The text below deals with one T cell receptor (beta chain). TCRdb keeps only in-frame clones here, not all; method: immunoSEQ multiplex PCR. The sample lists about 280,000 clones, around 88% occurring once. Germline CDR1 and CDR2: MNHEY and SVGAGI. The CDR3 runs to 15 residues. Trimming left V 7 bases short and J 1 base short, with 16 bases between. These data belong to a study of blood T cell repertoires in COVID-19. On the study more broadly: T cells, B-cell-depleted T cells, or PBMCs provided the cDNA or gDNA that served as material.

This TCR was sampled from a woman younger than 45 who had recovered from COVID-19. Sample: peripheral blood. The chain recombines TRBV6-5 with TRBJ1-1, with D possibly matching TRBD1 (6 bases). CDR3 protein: CASTPRGGRNTEAFF. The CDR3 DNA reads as TGTGCCAGCACTCCTCGGGGGGGCAGGAACACTGAAGCTTTCTTT.